This T cell receptor (beta chain) was sequenced for a study of blood T cell repertoires in COVID-19. The germline CDR1 and CDR2 sequences are GTSNPN and SVGIG (reference sequence). V was trimmed by 5 bases and J by 4 bases, leaving 14 bases between them. CDR3 length: 13 amino acids. Authors' data handling: It was from reference gene primer amplification that nucleated cell counts were estimated. Generated by immunoSEQ multiplex PCR, the TCRdb table keeps only in-frame clones and is missing some. The DNA gave D and trimming, while V, J and clone size come from that table. The sample includes roughly 130,000 clones, roughly 78% of them seen just once.

Specimen: peripheral blood. The clonotype comes from a man in his 60s with active or convalescent COVID-19. This sequence joins TRBV30 and TRBJ1-2; unclear D gene. CDR3: CAWSRGKGYGYTF. Written as DNA, the CDR3 is TGTGCCTGGTCCCGGGGTAAGGGCTATGGCTACACCTTC.